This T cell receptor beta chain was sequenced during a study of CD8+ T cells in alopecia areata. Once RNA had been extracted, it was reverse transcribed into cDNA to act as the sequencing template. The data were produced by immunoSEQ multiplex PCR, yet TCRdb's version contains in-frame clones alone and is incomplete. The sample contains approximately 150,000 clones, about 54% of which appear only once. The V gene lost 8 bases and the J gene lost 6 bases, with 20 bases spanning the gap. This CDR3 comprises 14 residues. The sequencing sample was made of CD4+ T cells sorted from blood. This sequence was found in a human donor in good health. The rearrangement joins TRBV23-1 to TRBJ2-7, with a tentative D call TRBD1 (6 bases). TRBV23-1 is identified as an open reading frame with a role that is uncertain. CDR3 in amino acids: CASCTGILAGEQYF. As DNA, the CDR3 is TGCGCCAGCTGTACAGGGATTCTTGCAGGCGAGCAGTACTTC.